The rows below give T cell receptor beta chains drawn from one sample of a study of Tregs in tolerant kidney transplant recipients. Measured with immunoSEQ multiplex PCR; TCRdb has only the in-frame clones, and not every one. The sample has some 68,000 clones, 80% to 85% seen once. Sequencing was done on a sample of CD4+ T cells from blood. All receptors come from a human donor in good health. CDR3s include the opening cysteine and the closing phenylalanine or tryptophan. Each record gives: J gene, clone size, D gene, V gene, CDR3 protein, CDR3 DNA. A D gene is named only where the DNA matches it firmly. Clone size is given for some rows only: seen once, a few or many times, or a class if the clone is expanded.

j_call: TRBJ2-5; clone_size: -; d_call: -; v_call: TRBV7-6; cdr3_aa: CASSLVRETQYF; cdr3_nt: TGTGCCAGCAGCTTAGTTCGGGAGACCCAGTACTTC
j_call: TRBJ2-3; clone_size: -; d_call: TRBD2; v_call: TRBV4-2; cdr3_aa: CASSQDPAGVADTQYF; cdr3_nt: TGTGCCAGCAGCCAAGATCCTGCGGGAGTAGCAGATACGCAGTATTTT
j_call: TRBJ2-3; clone_size: -; d_call: TRBD1; v_call: TRBV7-2; cdr3_aa: CASSRTGGATQYF; cdr3_nt: TGTGCCAGCAGTAGGACAGGGGGAGCTACGCAGTATTTT
j_call: TRBJ1-2; clone_size: -; d_call: TRBD1; v_call: TRBV6-5; cdr3_aa: CASSTGDGYTF; cdr3_nt: TGTGCCAGCAGTACAGGGGATGGCTACACCTTC
j_call: TRBJ1-1; clone_size: -; d_call: -; v_call: TRBV29-1; cdr3_aa: CSVGQVGTEAFF; cdr3_nt: TGCAGCGTTGGGCAGGTGGGCACTGAAGCTTTCTTT
j_call: TRBJ2-2; clone_size: -; d_call: TRBD2; v_call: TRBV6-1; cdr3_aa: CASSALAGAVSTGELFF; cdr3_nt: TGTGCCAGCAGTGCTCTAGCGGGGGCCGTGAGTACCGGGGAGCTGTTTTTT
j_call: TRBJ1-2; clone_size: -; d_call: TRBD1; v_call: TRBV7-2; cdr3_aa: CASSLGSGGGYGYTF; cdr3_nt: TGTGCCAGCAGCTTGGGATCAGGGGGCGGCTATGGCTACACCTTC
j_call: TRBJ2-3; clone_size: once; d_call: -; v_call: TRBV11-3; cdr3_aa: CASSLEGLSTDTQYF; cdr3_nt: TGTGCCAGCAGCTTGGAGGGGTTAAGCACAGATACGCAGTATTTT
j_call: TRBJ2-3; clone_size: once; d_call: TRBD2; v_call: TRBV11-3; cdr3_aa: CASSPRTSGYSERDTQYF; cdr3_nt: TGTGCCAGCAGCCCTCGGACTAGCGGATACTCCGAAAGGGATACGCAGTATTTT
j_call: TRBJ2-2; clone_size: -; d_call: -; v_call: TRBV9; cdr3_aa: CASSPLWGRANTGELFF; cdr3_nt: TGTGCCAGCAGCCCCCTGTGGGGCAGGGCGAACACCGGGGAGCTGTTTTTT
j_call: TRBJ2-1; clone_size: -; d_call: TRBD2; v_call: TRBV6-6; cdr3_aa: CASRSGTSPGEQFF; cdr3_nt: TGTGCCAGCAGATCCGGGACTAGCCCTGGTGAGCAGTTCTTC
j_call: TRBJ2-7; clone_size: -; d_call: -; v_call: TRBV4-3; cdr3_aa: CASSQSLGPYEQYF; cdr3_nt: TGCGCCAGCAGCCAGTCTCTGGGCCCCTACGAGCAGTACTTC
j_call: TRBJ2-7; clone_size: -; d_call: TRBD2; v_call: TRBV7-9; cdr3_aa: CASRPAGTYEQYF; cdr3_nt: TGTGCCAGCAGGCCAGCGGGAACCTACGAGCAGTACTTC
j_call: TRBJ1-6; clone_size: -; d_call: -; v_call: TRBV6-1; cdr3_aa: CASGGLNSPLHF; cdr3_nt: TGTGCCAGCGGTGGGCTCAATTCACCCCTCCACTTT
j_call: TRBJ2-1; clone_size: -; d_call: -; v_call: TRBV13; cdr3_aa: CASSLGTVWYNEQFF; cdr3_nt: TGTGCCAGCAGCTTAGGCACAGTGTGGTACAATGAGCAGTTCTTC
j_call: TRBJ1-2; clone_size: -; d_call: -; v_call: TRBV10-1; cdr3_aa: CAWKPDGYYGYTF; cdr3_nt: TGCGCCTGGAAACCCGACGGGTACTATGGCTACACCTTC
j_call: TRBJ1-2; clone_size: -; d_call: -; v_call: TRBV29-1; cdr3_aa: CSVESGDYGYTF; cdr3_nt: TGCAGCGTTGAATCGGGAGACTATGGCTACACCTTC
j_call: TRBJ2-3; clone_size: once; d_call: TRBD1; v_call: TRBV4-1; cdr3_aa: CASSQGEGGMDTQYF; cdr3_nt: TGCGCCAGCAGCCAAGGGGAAGGGGGCATGGATACGCAGTATTTT
j_call: TRBJ2-3; clone_size: -; d_call: TRBD1; v_call: TRBV7-3; cdr3_aa: CASSSTGQSTDTQYF; cdr3_nt: TGTGCCAGCAGCTCCACGGGACAGAGCACAGATACGCAGTATTTT
j_call: TRBJ2-5; clone_size: -; d_call: -; v_call: TRBV18; cdr3_aa: CASSPQVRGETQYF; cdr3_nt: TGTGCCAGCTCACCACAAGTCCGGGGAGAGACCCAGTACTTC
j_call: TRBJ2-1; clone_size: few; d_call: TRBD2; v_call: TRBV9; cdr3_aa: CASSVAPAGAVYNEQFF; cdr3_nt: TGTGCCAGCAGCGTAGCGCCAGCGGGAGCCGTCTACAATGAGCAGTTCTTC
j_call: TRBJ1-2; clone_size: few; d_call: -; v_call: TRBV27; cdr3_aa: CASDGKREDGYTF; cdr3_nt: TGTGCCAGCGACGGCAAGAGGGAAGACGGCTACACCTTC
j_call: TRBJ1-1; clone_size: few; d_call: -; v_call: TRBV7-2; cdr3_aa: CASSLAIARIGGASEAFF; cdr3_nt: TGTGCCAGCAGCTTAGCCATAGCAAGGATCGGGGGGGCCTCTGAAGCTTTCTTT
j_call: TRBJ2-1; clone_size: few; d_call: -; v_call: TRBV28; cdr3_aa: CASSFGGVSYNEQFF; cdr3_nt: TGTGCCAGCAGTTTTGGCGGAGTCTCCTACAATGAGCAGTTCTTC
j_call: TRBJ1-1; clone_size: -; d_call: -; v_call: TRBV5-1; cdr3_aa: CASSLGGNTEAFF; cdr3_nt: TGCGCCAGCAGCTTGGGGGGCAACACTGAAGCTTTCTTT
j_call: TRBJ1-2; clone_size: -; d_call: TRBD1; v_call: TRBV7-9; cdr3_aa: CASSLETAGGSPYGYTF; cdr3_nt: TGTGCCAGCAGCTTAGAGACGGCAGGGGGATCCCCCTATGGCTACACCTTC
j_call: TRBJ1-2; clone_size: -; d_call: TRBD1; v_call: TRBV18; cdr3_aa: CASSAGQGYGYTF; cdr3_nt: TGTGCCAGCTCAGCTGGACAGGGCTATGGCTACACCTTC
j_call: TRBJ1-4; clone_size: -; d_call: TRBD1; v_call: TRBV12-5; cdr3_aa: CASGPGTGGIEKLFF; cdr3_nt: TGTGCTAGTGGTCCGGGGACAGGGGGCATTGAAAAACTGTTTTTT
j_call: TRBJ2-2; clone_size: -; d_call: -; v_call: TRBV4-3; cdr3_aa: CASSKRGGTGELFF; cdr3_nt: TGCGCCAGCAGCAAGAGGGGAGGCACCGGGGAGCTGTTTTTT
j_call: TRBJ1-2; clone_size: -; d_call: -; v_call: TRBV20-1; cdr3_aa: CSVQATYGYTF; cdr3_nt: TGCAGTGTTCAGGCTACCTATGGCTACACCTTC
j_call: TRBJ2-5; clone_size: -; d_call: -; v_call: TRBV20-1; cdr3_aa: CSASGGETQYF; cdr3_nt: TGCAGTGCTAGCGGGGGAGAGACCCAGTACTTC
j_call: TRBJ2-2; clone_size: -; d_call: -; v_call: TRBV7-9; cdr3_aa: CASSLSLGGTGELFF; cdr3_nt: TGTGCCAGCAGCTTATCACTAGGAGGCACCGGGGAGCTGTTTTTT
j_call: TRBJ2-6; clone_size: -; d_call: TRBD2; v_call: TRBV9; cdr3_aa: CASSRGGQNSGANVLTF; cdr3_nt: TGTGCCAGCAGTCGCGGGGGGCAAAACTCTGGGGCCAACGTCCTGACTTTC
j_call: TRBJ1-6; clone_size: -; d_call: -; v_call: TRBV7-2; cdr3_aa: CASSLQGSSYNSPLHF; cdr3_nt: TGTGCCAGCAGCTTACAGGGGAGCTCCTATAATTCACCCCTCCACTTT
j_call: TRBJ2-3; clone_size: -; d_call: TRBD1; v_call: TRBV6-1; cdr3_aa: CASSGDRTTQYF; cdr3_nt: TGTGCCAGCAGCGGGGACAGAACTACGCAGTATTTT
j_call: TRBJ1-4; clone_size: once; d_call: -; v_call: TRBV7-9; cdr3_aa: CASSPPLISNEKLFF; cdr3_nt: TGTGCCAGCAGTCCCCCGCTGATTTCCAATGAAAAACTGTTTTTT
j_call: TRBJ2-2; clone_size: -; d_call: TRBD2; v_call: TRBV5-1; cdr3_aa: CASSLEGTSGTGELFF; cdr3_nt: TGCGCCAGCAGCTTGGAGGGGACTAGCGGGACCGGGGAGCTGTTTTTT
j_call: TRBJ2-1; clone_size: -; d_call: TRBD2; v_call: TRBV18; cdr3_aa: CASSPIRGTSGINNEQFF; cdr3_nt: TGTGCCAGCTCACCCATACGCGGGACTAGCGGGATCAACAATGAGCAGTTCTTC
j_call: TRBJ2-5; clone_size: -; d_call: TRBD2; v_call: TRBV7-2; cdr3_aa: CASKGGLAGQETQYF; cdr3_nt: TGTGCCAGTAAAGGGGGACTAGCGGGACAAGAGACCCAGTACTTC
j_call: TRBJ2-3; clone_size: -; d_call: -; v_call: TRBV27; cdr3_aa: CASSFWGAENTQYF; cdr3_nt: TGTGCCAGCAGTTTTTGGGGGGCGGAGAATACGCAGTATTTT
j_call: TRBJ2-7; clone_size: -; d_call: -; v_call: TRBV13; cdr3_aa: CASSLSNYEQYF; cdr3_nt: TGTGCCAGCAGCTTATCGAACTACGAGCAGTACTTC
j_call: TRBJ1-5; clone_size: -; d_call: -; v_call: TRBV5-1; cdr3_aa: CASRDSATRRDSNQPQHF; cdr3_nt: TGCGCCAGCAGAGATAGTGCGACCCGCAGAGATAGCAATCAGCCCCAGCATTTT
j_call: TRBJ2-1; clone_size: -; d_call: -; v_call: TRBV5-1; cdr3_aa: CASSLWDGILFHEQFF; cdr3_nt: TGCGCCAGCAGCTTGTGGGATGGTATCTTGTTCCATGAGCAGTTCTTC
j_call: TRBJ2-2; clone_size: -; d_call: -; v_call: TRBV29-1; cdr3_aa: CSVCRIDTGELFF; cdr3_nt: TGCAGCGTTTGCCGGATAGACACCGGGGAGCTGTTTTTT
j_call: TRBJ1-2; clone_size: -; d_call: -; v_call: TRBV4-3; cdr3_aa: CASSQDPGTLSYGYTF; cdr3_nt: TGCGCCAGCAGCCAAGACCCGGGAACCCTATCCTATGGCTACACCTTC
j_call: TRBJ1-1; clone_size: -; d_call: -; v_call: TRBV30; cdr3_aa: CAWSRQRNTEAFF; cdr3_nt: TGTGCCTGGAGTAGACAGCGGAACACTGAAGCTTTCTTT
j_call: TRBJ2-1; clone_size: -; d_call: TRBD2; v_call: TRBV18; cdr3_aa: CASSSGGEQFF; cdr3_nt: TGTGCCAGCTCGTCGGGGGGGGAGCAGTTCTTC
j_call: TRBJ1-6; clone_size: -; d_call: TRBD1; v_call: TRBV7-9; cdr3_aa: CASSTEQGYNSPLHF; cdr3_nt: TGTGCCAGCAGCACGGAACAGGGGTATAATTCACCCCTCCACTTT
j_call: TRBJ2-7; clone_size: few; d_call: -; v_call: TRBV9; cdr3_aa: CASSVSTSSYEQYF; cdr3_nt: TGTGCCAGCAGCGTAAGCACTAGCTCCTACGAGCAGTACTTC
j_call: TRBJ2-2; clone_size: once; d_call: -; v_call: TRBV18; cdr3_aa: CASSPPKNTGELFF; cdr3_nt: TGTGCCAGCTCACCACCGAAGAACACCGGGGAGCTGTTTTTT
j_call: TRBJ1-6; clone_size: -; d_call: -; v_call: TRBV6-6; cdr3_aa: CASSYSGSSYNSPLHF; cdr3_nt: TGTGCCAGCAGTTACTCGGGGAGCTCCTATAATTCACCCCTCCACTTT
j_call: TRBJ2-7; clone_size: -; d_call: TRBD2; v_call: TRBV11-2; cdr3_aa: CASSKGLDYEQYF; cdr3_nt: TGTGCCAGCAGCAAGGGACTAGACTACGAGCAGTACTTC
j_call: TRBJ2-7; clone_size: few; d_call: TRBD2; v_call: TRBV5-1; cdr3_aa: CASSLHGGRAVVSYEQYF; cdr3_nt: TGCGCCAGCAGCTTGCACGGCGGGAGGGCCGTAGTGTCCTACGAGCAGTACTTC
j_call: TRBJ2-5; clone_size: once; d_call: TRBD2; v_call: TRBV11-3; cdr3_aa: CASSLRTSGRGKETQYF; cdr3_nt: TGTGCCAGCAGCTTGAGGACTAGCGGGAGGGGGAAAGAGACCCAGTACTTC
j_call: TRBJ2-2; clone_size: -; d_call: -; v_call: TRBV11-3; cdr3_aa: CASSPEGGTGELFF; cdr3_nt: TGTGCCAGCAGCCCCGAGGGGGGGACCGGGGAGCTGTTTTTT
j_call: TRBJ2-1; clone_size: -; d_call: TRBD1; v_call: TRBV7-2; cdr3_aa: CASSLSRDRGGKQFF; cdr3_nt: TGTGCCAGCAGCCTTTCCCGGGACAGGGGAGGCAAGCAGTTCTTC
j_call: TRBJ2-1; clone_size: -; d_call: -; v_call: TRBV7-3; cdr3_aa: CAANGSYNEQFF; cdr3_nt: TGTGCCGCCAATGGCTCCTACAATGAGCAGTTCTTC
j_call: TRBJ2-7; clone_size: -; d_call: -; v_call: TRBV7-9; cdr3_aa: CASSSRDRTYEQYF; cdr3_nt: TGTGCCAGCAGCTCAAGAGACAGAACCTACGAGCAGTACTTC
j_call: TRBJ2-6; clone_size: -; d_call: -; v_call: TRBV9; cdr3_aa: CASGDRKAFSGANVLTF; cdr3_nt: TGTGCCAGCGGAGACCGCAAGGCCTTCTCTGGGGCCAACGTCCTGACTTTC
j_call: TRBJ2-1; clone_size: -; d_call: -; v_call: TRBV11-1; cdr3_aa: CASSLGGLTEFF; cdr3_nt: TGTGCCAGCAGCTTAGGGGGACTCACAGAGTTCTTC